This record covers a single T cell receptor beta chain. Its antigen is not identified. The CDR3 totals 13 residues. Germline CDR1 reads MDHEN; CDR2 reads SYDVKM. Trimming pared 4 bases from V and 7 bases from J, leaving 10 bases between. Previously described methods with listed TCR primers produced the bulk TCR libraries. TCRdb re-derived calls from the PCR reads in MiXCR, one entry per CDR3 protein. The table shows 40,000 to 65,000 distinct CDR3 sequences, with around 33% occurring only once. The entry originates in a study of molecular identifiers for immune sequencing clone quantification. Investigators produced naive CD8 libraries from roughly 20,000 to 1,000,000 sorted cells, drawing on 10%, 30% or 50% RNA. Based on a CD8+CD4-CCR7+CD45RA+ profile, naive CD8 T cells were sorted. Study findings and constraints: Beyond 20 RNA copies, clones held over 99% of effector molecules, compared with under 1% in naive cells.

Sequencing was performed on naive CD8+ T cells from blood, with Jurkat cell RNA spiked in. Indicated subset: FACS-sorted CD8+CD4-CCR7+CD45RA+ naive T cells. This sequence was found in a human donor in good health. Some libraries in this study had Jurkat cell RNA spiked in. The chain employs TRBV28 and TRBJ2-2, with D uncertain. The CDR3 reads CASSSLSSGELFF. The CDR3 DNA sequence: TGTGCCAGCAGTTCGCTCAGTAGCGGGGAGCTGTTTTTT.